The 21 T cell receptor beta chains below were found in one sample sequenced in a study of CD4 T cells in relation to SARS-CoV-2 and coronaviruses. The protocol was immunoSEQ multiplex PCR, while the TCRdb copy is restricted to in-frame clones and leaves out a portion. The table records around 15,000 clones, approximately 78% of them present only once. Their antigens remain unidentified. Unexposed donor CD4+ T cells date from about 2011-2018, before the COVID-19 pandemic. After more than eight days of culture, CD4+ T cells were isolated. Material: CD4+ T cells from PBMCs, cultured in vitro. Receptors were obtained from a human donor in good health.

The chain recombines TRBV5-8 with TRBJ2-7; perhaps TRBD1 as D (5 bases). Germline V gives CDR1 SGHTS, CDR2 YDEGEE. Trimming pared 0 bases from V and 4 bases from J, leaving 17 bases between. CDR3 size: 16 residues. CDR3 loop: CASSLDTYAAGYEQYF. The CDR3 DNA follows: TGTGCCAGCAGCTTGGACACATACGCAGCAGGGTACGAGCAGTACTTC.

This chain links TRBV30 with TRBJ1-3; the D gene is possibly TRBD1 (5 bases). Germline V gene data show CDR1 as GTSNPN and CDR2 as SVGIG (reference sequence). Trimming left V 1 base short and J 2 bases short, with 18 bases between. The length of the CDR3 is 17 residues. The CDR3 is CAWSGGRGRTTGNTIYF. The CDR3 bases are TGTGCCTGGAGTGGGGGACGGGGAAGAACCACTGGAAACACCATATATTTT.

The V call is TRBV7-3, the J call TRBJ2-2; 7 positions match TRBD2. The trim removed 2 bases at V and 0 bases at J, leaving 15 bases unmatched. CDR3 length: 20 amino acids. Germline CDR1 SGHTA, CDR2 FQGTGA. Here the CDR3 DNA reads TGTGCCAGCAGCTTATGGGGGGGACGTAGTGGTTCCGCGAACACCGGGGAGCTGTTTTTT. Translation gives CASSLWGGRSGSANTGELFF.

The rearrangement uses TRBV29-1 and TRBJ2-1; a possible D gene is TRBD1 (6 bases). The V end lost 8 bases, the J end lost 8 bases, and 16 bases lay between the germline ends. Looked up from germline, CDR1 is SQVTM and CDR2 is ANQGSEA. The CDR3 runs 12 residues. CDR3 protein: CSSNSGGHEQFF. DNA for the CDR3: TGCAGCTCCAATAGTGGGGGCCATGAGCAGTTCTTC.

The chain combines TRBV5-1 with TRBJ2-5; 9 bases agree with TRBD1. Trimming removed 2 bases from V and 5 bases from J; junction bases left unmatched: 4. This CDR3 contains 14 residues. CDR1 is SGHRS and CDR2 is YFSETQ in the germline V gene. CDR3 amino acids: CASSLTGGSETQYF. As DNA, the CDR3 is TGCGCCAGCAGCTTAACAGGGGGCTCGGAGACCCAGTACTTC.

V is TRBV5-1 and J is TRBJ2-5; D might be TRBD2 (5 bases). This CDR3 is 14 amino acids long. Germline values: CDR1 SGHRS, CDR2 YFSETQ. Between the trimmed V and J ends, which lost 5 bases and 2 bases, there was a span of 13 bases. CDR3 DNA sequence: TGCGCCAGCAGACAAGTTCGGGGACAAGAGACCCAGTACTTC. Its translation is CASRQVRGQETQYF.

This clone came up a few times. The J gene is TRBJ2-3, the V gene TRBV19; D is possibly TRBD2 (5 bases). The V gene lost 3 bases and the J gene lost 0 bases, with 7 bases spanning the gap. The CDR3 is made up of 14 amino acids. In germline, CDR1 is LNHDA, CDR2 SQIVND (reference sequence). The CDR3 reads CASSMDLSTDTQYF. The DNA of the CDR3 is TGTGCCAGTAGTATGGACTTGAGCACAGATACGCAGTATTTT.

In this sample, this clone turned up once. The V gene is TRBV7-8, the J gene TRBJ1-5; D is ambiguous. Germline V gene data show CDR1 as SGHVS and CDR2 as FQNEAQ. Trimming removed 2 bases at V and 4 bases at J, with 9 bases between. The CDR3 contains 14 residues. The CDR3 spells CASSLPDQNQPQHF. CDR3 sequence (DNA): TGTGCCAGCAGCTTACCCGACCAAAATCAGCCCCAGCATTTT.

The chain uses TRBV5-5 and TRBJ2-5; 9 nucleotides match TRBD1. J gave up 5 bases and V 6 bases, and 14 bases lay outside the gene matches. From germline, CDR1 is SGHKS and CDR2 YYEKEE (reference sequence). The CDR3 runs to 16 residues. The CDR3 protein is CASTRGTGSFWETQYF. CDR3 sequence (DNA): TGTGCCAGCACCCGGGGGACAGGGTCATTTTGGGAGACCCAGTACTTC.

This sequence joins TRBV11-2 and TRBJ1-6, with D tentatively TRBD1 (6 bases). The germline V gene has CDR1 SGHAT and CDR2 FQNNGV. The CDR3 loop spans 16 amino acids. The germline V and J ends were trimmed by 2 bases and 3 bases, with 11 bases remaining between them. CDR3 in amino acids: CASSLRGANYNSPLHF. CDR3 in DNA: TGTGCCAGCAGCTTACGGGGGGCCAACTATAATTCACCCCTCCACTTT.

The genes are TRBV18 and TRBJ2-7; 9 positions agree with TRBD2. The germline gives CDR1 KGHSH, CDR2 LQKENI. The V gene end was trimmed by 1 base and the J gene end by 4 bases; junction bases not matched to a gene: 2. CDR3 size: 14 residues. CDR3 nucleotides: TGTGCCAGCTCACCACTAGCGGGAGTTTACGAGCAGTACTTC. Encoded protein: CASSPLAGVYEQYF.

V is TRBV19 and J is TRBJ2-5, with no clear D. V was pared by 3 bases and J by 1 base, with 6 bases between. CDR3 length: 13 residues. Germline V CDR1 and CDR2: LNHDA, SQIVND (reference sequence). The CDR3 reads CASSIPSQETQYF. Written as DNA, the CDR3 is TGTGCCAGTAGTATTCCCAGCCAAGAGACCCAGTACTTC. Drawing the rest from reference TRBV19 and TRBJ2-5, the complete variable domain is DGGITQSPKYLFRKEGQNVTLSCEQNLNHDAMYWYRQDPGQGLRLIYYSQIVNDFQKGDIAEGYSVSREKKESFPLTVTSAQKNPTAFYLCASSIPSQETQYFGPGTRLLVL.

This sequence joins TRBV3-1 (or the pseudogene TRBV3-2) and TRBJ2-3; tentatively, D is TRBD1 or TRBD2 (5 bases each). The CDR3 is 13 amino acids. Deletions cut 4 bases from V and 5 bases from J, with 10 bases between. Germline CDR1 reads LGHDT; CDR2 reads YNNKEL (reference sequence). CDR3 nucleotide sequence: TGTGCCAGCAGCCCGGGACCGGGAGATACGCAGTATTTT. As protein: CASSPGPGDTQYF.

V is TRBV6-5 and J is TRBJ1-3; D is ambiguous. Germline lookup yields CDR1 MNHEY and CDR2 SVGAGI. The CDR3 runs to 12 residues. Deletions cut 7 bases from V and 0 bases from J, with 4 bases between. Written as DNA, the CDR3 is TGTGCCAGCAAGGACTCTGGAAACACCATATATTTT. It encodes CASKDSGNTIYF.

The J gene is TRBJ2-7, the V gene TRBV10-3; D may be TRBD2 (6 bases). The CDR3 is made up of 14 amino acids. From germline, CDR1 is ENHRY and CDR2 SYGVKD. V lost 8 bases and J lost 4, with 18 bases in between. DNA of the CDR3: TGTGCCATCTCCTCGGGGGTCGCGGGTTACGAGCAGTACTTC. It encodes CAISSGVAGYEQYF.

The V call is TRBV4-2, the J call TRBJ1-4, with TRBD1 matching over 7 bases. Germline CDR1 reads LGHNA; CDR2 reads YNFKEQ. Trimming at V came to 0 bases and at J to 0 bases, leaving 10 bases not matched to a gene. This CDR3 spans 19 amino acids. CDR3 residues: CASSQDLAQGITTNEKLFF. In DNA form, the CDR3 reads TGTGCCAGCAGCCAAGATCTAGCACAGGGGATAACAACTAATGAAAAACTGTTTTTT.

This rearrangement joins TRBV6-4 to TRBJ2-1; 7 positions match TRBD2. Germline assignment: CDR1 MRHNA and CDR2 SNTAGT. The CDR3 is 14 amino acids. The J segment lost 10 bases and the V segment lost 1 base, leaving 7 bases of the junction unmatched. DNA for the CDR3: TGTGCCAGCAGTGACTACTCGCGGGAGTGGGAGCAGTTCTTC. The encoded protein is CASSDYSREWEQFF.

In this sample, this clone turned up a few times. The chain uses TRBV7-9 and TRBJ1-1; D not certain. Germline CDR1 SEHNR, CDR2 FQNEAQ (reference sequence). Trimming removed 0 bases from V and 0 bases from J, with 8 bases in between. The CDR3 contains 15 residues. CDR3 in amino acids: CASSLAGTMNTEAFF. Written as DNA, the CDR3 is TGTGCCAGCAGCTTAGCAGGAACCATGAACACTGAAGCTTTCTTT.

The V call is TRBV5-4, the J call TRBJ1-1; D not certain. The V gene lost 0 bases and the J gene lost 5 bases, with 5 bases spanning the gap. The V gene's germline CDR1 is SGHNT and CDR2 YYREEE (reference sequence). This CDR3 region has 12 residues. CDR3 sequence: CASSLGRTEAFF. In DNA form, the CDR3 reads TGTGCCAGCAGCTTGGGTCGGACTGAAGCTTTCTTT.

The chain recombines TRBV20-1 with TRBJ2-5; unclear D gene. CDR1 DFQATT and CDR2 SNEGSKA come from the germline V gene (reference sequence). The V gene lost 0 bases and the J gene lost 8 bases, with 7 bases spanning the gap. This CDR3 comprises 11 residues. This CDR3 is CSARDLSTQYF. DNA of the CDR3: TGCAGTGCTAGAGATCTTAGTACCCAGTACTTC.

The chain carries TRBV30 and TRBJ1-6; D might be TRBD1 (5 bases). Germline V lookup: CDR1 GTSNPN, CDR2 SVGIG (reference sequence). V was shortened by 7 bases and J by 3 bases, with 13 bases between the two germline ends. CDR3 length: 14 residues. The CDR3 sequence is CASAKGIYNSPLHF. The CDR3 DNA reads TGTGCCTCGGCCAAGGGGATCTATAATTCACCCCTCCACTTT. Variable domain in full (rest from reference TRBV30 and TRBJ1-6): SQTIHQWPATLVQPVGSPLSLECTVEGTSNPNLYWYRQAAGRGLQLLFYSVGIGQISSEVPQNLSASRPQDRQFILSSKKLLLSDSGFYLCASAKGIYNSPLHFGNGTRLTVT.